These 13 T cell receptor beta chains came from one sample sequenced in a study of beta chain features in type 1 diabetes (dated by TCRdb to 2016 to 2019). Library preparation employed the immunoSEQ multiplex PCR assay. The entire isolated RNA was reverse transcribed using the High Capacity cDNA Reverse Transcription Kit, and thus expressed TCRB transcripts were sequenced. TCRdb took over this immuneACCESS table, retaining in-frame rearrangements with V and J assigned. Such tables are incomplete; in checked studies, under half of the missing clones stem from an unresolved V gene, and the remainder is unexplained. In all, the sample holds about 150,000 clones, and 8.5% to 14% of those were seen once. The ten largest account for 2% to 2.5% of the sample. Sequencing was performed on central memory CD4+ T cells from blood. These TCRs come from a man aged 18 to 35 in good health.

This clone was picked up a small number of times. In DNA, the CDR3 is TGTGCCAGCAGTAAACAGGGATCTTCCTACAATGAGCAGTTCTTC. As protein: CASSKQGSSYNEQFF. This chain joins TRBV7-2 and TRBJ2-1; possible D gene TRBD1, 6 bases. V shed 6 bases and J shed 1 base, with 13 bases lying between them. The CDR3 totals 15 residues. The germline V gene has CDR1 SGHTA and CDR2 FQGNSA. Combining the CDR3 with reference TRBV7-2 and TRBJ2-1 gives the whole variable domain GAGVSQSPSNKVTEKGKDVELRCDPISGHTALYWYRQSLGQGLEFLIYFQGNSAPDKSGLPSDRFSAERTGGSVSTLTIQRTQQEDSAVYLCASSKQGSSYNEQFFGPGTRLTVL.

This clone has only a few counts. The chain has TRBV29-1 and TRBJ2-3, with a tentative D call TRBD2 (6 bases). The V gene's germline CDR1 is SQVTM and CDR2 ANQGSEA. This CDR3 has 13 residues. This CDR3 reads CRDPGLPRDTQYF. DNA of the CDR3: TGCAGGGACCCGGGACTTCCAAGGGATACGCAGTATTTT.

This chain uses TRBV1 with TRBJ1-2; no check of the table's D call, TRBD1, against the DNA was made. TRBV1 has pseudogene status. The CDR3 runs to 12 residues. DNA for the CDR3: TGCACCAGCAGCCACAGGGGGAATGGCTACACCTTC. The encoded protein is CTSSHRGNGYTF.

This clone was recorded many times. The V gene is TRBV15, the J gene TRBJ1-5, with D perhaps TRBD1 (6 bases). The germline gives CDR1 LNHNV, CDR2 YYDKDF (reference sequence). The V end lost 2 bases, the J end lost 3 bases, and 8 bases lay between the germline ends. This CDR3 comprises 14 residues. CDR3 sequence (DNA): TGTGCCACCAGCAGAACAGGGTCCAATCAGCCCCAGCATTTT. This gives the protein CATSRTGSNQPQHF.

This clone was seen only a few times. The chain combines TRBV6-5 with TRBJ1-5; D is undetermined. Trimming pared 5 bases from V and 3 bases from J, leaving 8 bases between. The CDR3 runs to 13 residues. CDR1 is MNHEY and CDR2 is SVGAGI in the germline V gene. The CDR3 DNA sequence: TGTGCCAGCAGTGGCACAGACAATCAGCCCCAGCATTTT. Its protein product is CASSGTDNQPQHF.

The genes are TRBV29-1 and TRBJ1-1; D might be TRBD1 (5 bases). The germline V gene encodes CDR1 SQVTM and CDR2 ANQGSEA. V lost 4 bases and J 1 base, leaving 10 bases between the germline ends. The CDR3 sequence is 13 residues long. CDR3 in amino acids: CSVVGTQNTEAFF. In DNA, the CDR3 is TGCAGCGTTGTAGGGACCCAGAACACTGAAGCTTTCTTT.

There are a few counts of this clone. The chain recombines TRBV7-2 with TRBJ2-3; 9 positions match TRBD2. The CDR3 runs to 17 residues. V trimming: 5 bases; J trimming: 4 bases; junction bases outside the gene matches: 13. The germline gives CDR1 SGHTA, CDR2 FQGNSA. The CDR3 sequence is CASSLSSSGIRADTQYF. The CDR3 DNA reads TGTGCCAGCAGCCTATCGTCTAGCGGGATCCGTGCAGATACGCAGTATTTT. Full variable domain (remainder filled in from reference TRBV7-2 and TRBJ2-3): GAGVSQSPSNKVTEKGKDVELRCDPISGHTALYWYRQSLGQGLEFLIYFQGNSAPDKSGLPSDRFSAERTGGSVSTLTIQRTQQEDSAVYLCASSLSSSGIRADTQYFGPGTRLTVL.

This clone was counted a few times. The chain has TRBV7-2 and TRBJ2-4; no clear D gene. Trimming left V 2 bases short and J 1 base short, with 18 bases between. The germline V gene encodes CDR1 SGHTA and CDR2 FQGNSA. The CDR3 runs to 18 residues. CDR3 protein: CASSLRQAQVSAKNIQYF. CDR3 in DNA: TGTGCCAGCAGCTTACGGCAGGCTCAGGTATCGGCCAAAAACATTCAGTACTTC.

This clone was seen a few times. The V and J genes are TRBV10-3 and TRBJ2-1, with D unclear. This CDR3 has 13 residues. Trimming shortened V by 7 bases and J by 9 bases, and 16 bases separated the two germline ends. Per germline, CDR1 ENHRY and CDR2 SYGVKD. CDR3 protein: CAIIRSERSEQFF. The CDR3 bases are TGTGCCATCATTAGGTCAGAAAGAAGTGAGCAGTTCTTC.

V usage is TRBV7-9 and J usage is TRBJ2-7; unclear D gene. Trimming left V 8 bases short and J 2 bases short, with 22 bases between. Per germline, CDR1 SEHNR and CDR2 FQNEAQ (reference sequence). The CDR3 is 16 residues long. CDR3 amino acids: CASRPFPRTVTYEQYF. In nucleotides, the CDR3 is TGTGCCAGCCGCCCCTTCCCCCGAACCGTTACCTACGAGCAGTACTTC. The full variable domain, rest sourced from reference TRBV7-9 and TRBJ2-7, is DTGVSQNPRHKITKRGQNVTFRCDPISEHNRLYWYRQTLGQGPEFLTYFQNEAQLEKSRLLSDRFSAERPKGSFSTLEIQRTEQGDSAMYLCASRPFPRTVTYEQYFGPGTRLTVT.

The rearrangement uses TRBV18 and TRBJ2-1; 7 nucleotides line up with TRBD1. The CDR3 is 14 amino acids. Trimming at V came to 3 bases and at J to 3 bases, leaving 2 bases not matched to a gene. The germline gives CDR1 KGHSH, CDR2 LQKENI. CDR3 sequence reads: CASSPTGFYNEQFF. CDR3 DNA: TGTGCCAGCTCACCGACAGGGTTCTACAATGAGCAGTTCTTC.

This clone was counted at least ten times. The J gene is TRBJ2-1, the V gene TRBV7-2, with unresolved D. From germline, CDR1 is SGHTA and CDR2 FQGNSA. The CDR3 is made up of 16 amino acids. V lost 4 bases to trimming and J lost 15 bases, with 28 bases between them. CDR3 amino acids: CASSSEARQGSLASFF. CDR3 in DNA: TGTGCCAGCAGCTCAGAGGCGAGACAAGGGTCGTTGGCGTCGTTCTTC.

In this sample, this clone turned up many times. This specimen includes other DNA sequences encoding the same CDR3. The chain links TRBV14 to TRBJ2-7; no clear D gene. Germline assignment: CDR1 SGHDN and CDR2 FVKESK. The CDR3 extends over 11 amino acids. V lost 3 bases to trimming and J lost 2 bases, with 2 bases between them. The CDR3 sequence is CASSQTYEQYF. CDR3 nucleotide sequence: TGTGCCAGCAGCCAGACCTACGAGCAGTACTTC.